These 30 T cell receptor beta chains came from one sample sequenced in a study of blood T cell repertoires in COVID-19. The table came from immunoSEQ multiplex PCR; TCRdb's copy has only in-frame clones and leaves some out. The table has tens of thousands of clones, more than 65% seen once. The material sequenced was peripheral blood. These receptors were obtained from a man between 60 and 75 years old with acute or convalescent COVID-19.

The chain carries TRBV6-5 and TRBJ1-6, with a weak D call TRBD1 (5 bases). The CDR3 runs to 13 residues. CDR1 is MNHEY and CDR2 is SVGAGI in the germline V gene. V was clipped by 2 bases and J by 10 bases, with 9 bases between them. As DNA, the CDR3 is TGTGCCAGCAGTTACACTGGGGGGTCACCCCTCCACTTT. Its translation is CASSYTGGSPLHF.

The chain uses TRBV19 and TRBJ1-2; D gene uncertain. Germline V gene sequence: CDR1 LNHDA, CDR2 SQIVND (reference sequence). This CDR3 comprises 16 residues. Trimming shortened V by 7 bases and J by 2 bases, and 20 bases separated the two germline ends. The CDR3 sequence is CASTPPAGRMNYGYTF. CDR3 bases: TGTGCCAGTACTCCCCCAGCGGGCAGGATGAACTATGGCTACACCTTC.

The chain is built from TRBV20-1 and TRBJ2-7; D is possibly TRBD1 (6 bases). Germline CDR1 and CDR2: DFQATT and SNEGSKA (reference sequence). CDR3 size: 13 residues. V was clipped by 3 bases and J by 3 bases, with 12 bases between them. CDR3 nucleotides: TGCAGTGCTAGTCGGACAGACCTCTACGAGCAGTACTTC. Translated: CSASRTDLYEQYF.

J is TRBJ2-3 and V is TRBV4-1; D is uncertain. Germline CDR1 is MGHRA and CDR2 is YSYEKL. The CDR3 contains 15 residues. V was shortened by 1 base and J by 6 bases, with 14 bases between the two germline ends. The CDR3 reads CASSQVPQSADTQYF. Here the CDR3 DNA reads TGCGCCAGCAGCCAAGTCCCACAGAGTGCGGATACGCAGTATTTT.

The CDR3 spells CASSLAGGDLVTQYF. The CDR3 nucleotides read TGTGCCAGCAGTCTAGCGGGGGGGGACCTTGTTACGCAGTATTTT. The chain links TRBV6-5 to TRBJ2-3; 12 bases match TRBD2. CDR1 is MNHEY and CDR2 is SVGAGI in the germline V gene. The length of the CDR3 is 15 residues. Losses at the gene ends were 5 bases for V and 8 bases for J; bases not matched to a gene: 8.

This clone was recorded a few times. This chain joins TRBV30 and TRBJ2-1; the match to TRBD2 covers 8 bases. The CDR3 is 15 amino acids. V lost 2 bases, J lost 6 bases, and 9 bases stayed unmatched. Germline loops: CDR1 GTSNPN, CDR2 SVGIG (reference sequence). This CDR3 reads CAWSRSWTSRNEQFF. For the CDR3, the DNA is TGTGCCTGGAGTAGATCGTGGACTAGCCGCAATGAGCAGTTCTTC.

This rearrangement joins TRBV30 to TRBJ2-3; TRBD1 might be the D (6 bases). V dropped 2 bases and J dropped 2 bases, with 11 bases sitting between them. This CDR3 spans 14 amino acids. Per germline, CDR1 GTSNPN and CDR2 SVGIG (reference sequence). The CDR3: CAWSPRTVTDTQYF. The DNA for the CDR3 is TGTGCCTGGAGTCCACGGACAGTCACAGATACGCAGTATTTT.

The CDR3 DNA sequence: TGTGCCAGCAGTTACGTTGCCGGAGGGGAAGCTTTCTTT. Protein: CASSYVAGGEAFF. This rearrangement joins TRBV6-5 to TRBJ1-1; D is unclear. Trimming took 2 bases from V and 8 from J, leaving 12 bases between them. The CDR3 length is 13 residues. Germline CDR1 MNHEY, CDR2 SVGAGI.

The genes are TRBV24-1 and TRBJ2-3; 9 bases are shared with TRBD2. The CDR3 has 17 amino acids. Trimming cost V 7 bases and J 0 bases; bases outside gene matches: 10. Looked up from germline, CDR1 is KGHDR and CDR2 is SFDVKD. The DNA of the CDR3 is TGTGCCACCAGCCCTGCAGCGGGGGGACCTAGCACAGATACGCAGTATTTT. Translating gives CATSPAAGGPSTDTQYF.

This chain joins TRBV15 and TRBJ1-1, with TRBD1 matching 8 bases. The junction had 10 bases not matched to a gene; V was cut back by 0 bases and J by 1 base. In germline, CDR1 is LNHNV, CDR2 YYDKDF (reference sequence). The CDR3 is 18 residues long. CDR3 in amino acids: CATSREAGRGLRNTEAFF. CDR3 in DNA: TGTGCCACCAGCAGAGAGGCGGGCAGGGGGCTTCGGAACACTGAAGCTTTCTTT.

The chain has TRBV15 and TRBJ1-4; the D gene is possibly TRBD1 (6 bases). The CDR3 has 15 amino acids. V gave up 5 bases and J gave up 6 bases, with 16 bases separating them. Germline CDR1 reads LNHNV; CDR2 reads YYDKDF (reference sequence). The CDR3 region is CATSGKGRGDEKLFF. CDR3 nucleotide sequence: TGTGCCACCAGCGGAAAGGGGAGGGGGGATGAAAAACTGTTTTTT.

The chain recombines TRBV5-1 with TRBJ2-7; D is unresolved. CDR3 length: 17 residues. With 4 bases removed from V and 0 bases from J, the gap between germline ends came to 20 bases. CDR1 SGHRS and CDR2 YFSETQ come from the germline V gene. The CDR3 here is CASSLQYGPRSSYEQYF. The CDR3 nucleotides are TGCGCCAGCAGCCTGCAGTATGGGCCGAGAAGCTCCTACGAGCAGTACTTC.

The chain has TRBV30 and TRBJ1-1; 8 nucleotides align to TRBD1. The germline gives CDR1 GTSNPN, CDR2 SVGIG (reference sequence). Germline trimming cut 7 bases from V and 7 bases from J; bases unmatched to any gene: 11. The CDR3 loop spans 13 amino acids. The CDR3 reads CASRNRDRREAFF. The CDR3 nucleotides are TGTGCCTCACGGAACCGGGACAGGCGTGAAGCTTTCTTT.

The rearrangement links TRBV19 to TRBJ1-1; 9 bases line up with TRBD1. V was clipped by 4 bases and J by 8 bases; unmatched bases: 11. There are 15 residues in the CDR3. Germline CDR1 and CDR2: LNHDA and SQIVND (reference sequence). The CDR3: CASSTKPGQGYEAFF. The CDR3 DNA follows: TGTGCCAGTAGTACAAAACCGGGACAGGGATACGAAGCTTTCTTT.

This clone was seen a single time. V is TRBV11-3 and J is TRBJ2-3; D is unresolved. Per germline, CDR1 SGHNT and CDR2 YENEEA. V lost 5 bases to trimming and J lost 8 bases, with 17 bases between them. CDR3 length: 14 residues. The CDR3 sequence: CASSPRGEEGTQYF. CDR3 in DNA: TGTGCCAGCAGCCCGAGAGGCGAGGAAGGTACGCAGTATTTT.

The chain employs TRBV30 and TRBJ2-3; no reliable D call. The length of the CDR3 is 12 residues. Germline CDR1 GTSNPN, CDR2 SVGIG (reference sequence). Trimming cost V 7 bases and J 1 base, with 9 bases left between them. Here the CDR3 DNA reads TGTGCCTTTTACCAGGGCACAGATACGCAGTATTTT. Residues: CAFYQGTDTQYF.

The J gene is TRBJ2-6, the V gene TRBV6-2 or TRBV6-3; D uncertain. Germline V gene data show CDR1 as MNHEY and CDR2 as SVGEGT. The CDR3 contains 15 residues. The V end lost 3 bases, the J end lost 1 base, and 7 bases lay between the germline ends. The CDR3 DNA sequence: TGTGCCAGCAGTTATTCAACTTCTGGGGCCAACGTCCTGACTTTC. Its protein is CASSYSTSGANVLTF.

The rearrangement joins TRBV30 to TRBJ1-2; D perhaps matches TRBD1 (5 bases). This CDR3 has 12 amino acids. Germline values: CDR1 GTSNPN, CDR2 SVGIG (reference sequence). Trimming cost V 0 bases and J 7 bases, with 9 bases left between them. DNA for the CDR3: TGTGCCTGGAGTGTAACCGGGGGTGGCTACACCTTC. Amino acids: CAWSVTGGGYTF.

The CDR3 reads CASTKEGFPVNYEQYF. The CDR3, as DNA: TGTGCCAGCACCAAGGAGGGGTTTCCGGTGAACTACGAGCAGTACTTC. The chain employs TRBV2 and TRBJ2-7; a possible D gene is TRBD2 (6 bases). The V and J ends lost 7 bases and 3 bases respectively, with 22 bases between them. The CDR3 has 16 residues. The V gene's germline CDR1 is SNHLY and CDR2 FYNNEI.

The DNA for the CDR3 is TGTGCCAGCAGTTCCTCCACAGGGCAGGTCGCTCAGCCCCAGCATTTT. Its protein is CASSSSTGQVAQPQHF. This sequence joins TRBV27 and TRBJ1-5; D is perhaps TRBD1 (6 bases). Germline values: CDR1 MNHEY, CDR2 SMNVEV (reference sequence). Trimming shortened V by 4 bases and J by 6 bases, and 19 bases separated the two germline ends. The CDR3 has 16 residues.

J is TRBJ2-5 and V is TRBV4-2, with a tentative D call TRBD1 (5 bases). Trimming left V 3 bases short and J 0 bases short, with 11 bases between. This CDR3 spans 15 amino acids. Germline CDR1 is LGHNA and CDR2 is YNFKEQ. The CDR3 DNA follows: TGTGCCAGCAGCCAGGACCAGGGAAACCAAGAGACCCAGTACTTC. It specifies CASSQDQGNQETQYF.

The V gene is TRBV2, the J gene TRBJ2-3; the match to TRBD2 covers 11 bases. This CDR3 is built from 16 residues. Germline CDR1 SNHLY, CDR2 FYNNEI. V was pared by 6 bases and J by 2 bases, with 7 bases of the junction left unmatched. The CDR3 sequence is CASSDRLAGYTDTQYF. In DNA form, the CDR3 reads TGTGCCAGCAGCGACAGACTAGCGGGGTACACAGATACGCAGTATTTT. The full variable domain, with the rest looked up from reference TRBV2 and TRBJ2-3, is EPEVTQTPSHQVTQMGQEVILRCVPISNHLYFYWYRQILGQKVEFLVSFYNNEISEKSEIFDDQFSVERPDGSNFTLKIRSTKLEDSAMYFCASSDRLAGYTDTQYFGPGTRLTVL.

This clone was found a few times. The V gene is TRBV10-3, the J gene TRBJ1-5, with D perhaps TRBD1 (5 bases). Germline loops: CDR1 ENHRY, CDR2 SYGVKD. The length of the CDR3 is 14 residues. Between the trimmed V and J ends, which lost 11 bases and 1 base, there was a span of 15 bases. This chain's CDR3 is CASGAGRSNQPQHF. The CDR3 DNA follows: TGTGCCTCTGGGGCCGGGCGGAGCAATCAGCCCCAGCATTTT.

This clone has only one observation. The CDR3 DNA reads as TGTGCCAGCAGCTTAGCAGGCAGGGGGAACACTGAAGCTTTCTTT. Translated: CASSLAGRGNTEAFF. The genes are TRBV7-9 and TRBJ1-1, with D possibly matching TRBD1 (6 bases). Deletions cut 0 bases from V and 1 base from J, with 9 bases between. The CDR3 is made up of 15 amino acids. Germline CDR1 reads SEHNR; CDR2 reads FQNEAQ (reference sequence).

The V gene is TRBV19, the J gene TRBJ1-2; 7 bases map to TRBD1. Germline trimming cut 7 bases from V and 2 bases from J; bases unmatched to any gene: 7. Germline V gives CDR1 LNHDA, CDR2 SQIVND (reference sequence). CDR3 length: 14 residues. This CDR3 is CASTRQGGNYGYTF. DNA for the CDR3: TGTGCCAGTACCCGACAGGGAGGAAACTATGGCTACACCTTC.

This clone came up a few times. The rearrangement joins TRBV7-2 to TRBJ1-4; 9 nucleotides align to TRBD1. The germline V gene has CDR1 SGHTA and CDR2 FQGNSA. V trimming: 5 bases; J trimming: 4 bases; junction bases outside the gene matches: 11. This CDR3 comprises 17 residues. In nucleotides, the CDR3 is TGTGCCAGCAGCCCATTCCCCAGACAGGGGGTTAATGAAAAACTGTTTTTT. The encoded protein is CASSPFPRQGVNEKLFF.

The V and J genes are TRBV13 and TRBJ1-4; possible D gene TRBD1, 5 bases. The CDR3 spans 14 residues. V lost 5 bases and J lost 8, with 15 bases in between. From germline, CDR1 is PRHDT and CDR2 FYEKMQ (reference sequence). The CDR3 DNA is TGTGCCAGCAGCCAAAGGCAGGGTGTCGAAAAACTGTTTTTT. As protein: CASSQRQGVEKLFF. The whole variable domain, remainder taken from reference TRBV13 and TRBJ1-4, is AAGVIQSPRHLIKEKRETATLKCYPIPRHDTVYWYQQGPGQDPQFLISFYEKMQSDKGSIPDRFSAQQFSDYHSELNMSSLELGDSALYFCASSQRQGVEKLFFGSGTQLSVL.

V usage is TRBV3-1 (or the pseudogene TRBV3-2) and J usage is TRBJ1-5; 8 bases are shared with TRBD1. The junction had 4 bases not matched to a gene; V was cut back by 5 bases and J by 1 base. Germline loops: CDR1 LGHDT, CDR2 YNNKEL (reference sequence). The CDR3 totals 15 residues. The CDR3 DNA follows: TGTGCCAGCAGCTCGCAGGGGGCAAGCAATCAGCCCCAGCATTTT. Translated, it gives CASSSQGASNQPQHF.

This rearrangement joins TRBV7-2 to TRBJ2-7, with TRBD2 matching over 10 bases. The germline V gene has CDR1 SGHTA and CDR2 FQGNSA. The CDR3 has 15 residues. The J segment lost 4 bases and the V segment lost 1 base, leaving 4 bases of the junction unmatched. The CDR3 DNA is TGTGCCAGCAGCTTAGTGGTAGCGGGGGGTTACGAGCAGTACTTC. Translation: CASSLVVAGGYEQYF.

The rearrangement joins TRBV5-6 to TRBJ1-3; 7 bases line up with TRBD1. This CDR3 region has 16 residues. CDR1 and CDR2 from the germline V gene are SGHDT and YYEEEE. The V gene end was trimmed by 1 base and the J gene end by 4 bases; junction bases not matched to a gene: 8. CDR3 bases: TGTGCCAGCAGCTTGCGGACAGGCAGAATCGGAAACACCATATATTTT. It translates to CASSLRTGRIGNTIYF. The entire variable domain, with the rest obtained from reference TRBV5-6 and TRBJ1-3, is as follows: DAGVTQSPTHLIKTRGQQVTLRCSPKSGHDTVSWYQQALGQGPQFIFQYYEEEERQRGNFPDRFSGHQFPNYSSELNVNALLLGDSALYLCASSLRTGRIGNTIYFGEGSWLTVV.